The entry below gives a single TCR beta chain sequence along with its context. The sample originates from a study of blood T cell repertoires in COVID-19. About the study: The analysed material was cDNA or gDNA that came from T cells, B-cell-depleted T cells, or PBMCs.

Original processing notes: The authors estimated nucleated cell counts from reference gene primer amplification. Method: immunoSEQ multiplex PCR; TCRdb's copy keeps in-frame clones and lacks some. V and J calls and clone size are given by that table; D and trimming were obtained from the DNA. The table includes about 94,000 clones, about nine tenths detected once. The TCR was taken from an elderly woman with acute or convalescent COVID-19. Sample: peripheral blood.

CDR3 nucleotide sequence: TGTGCCAGCAGCTTAATTCGCCTAGCCGGAAACACCATATATTTT. Amino acid sequence: CASSLIRLAGNTIYF. The chain employs TRBV7-2 and TRBJ1-3; no reliable D call. The V gene lost 2 bases and the J gene lost 4 bases, with 12 bases spanning the gap. This CDR3 region has 15 residues. CDR1 and CDR2 from the germline V gene are SGHTA and FQGNSA.